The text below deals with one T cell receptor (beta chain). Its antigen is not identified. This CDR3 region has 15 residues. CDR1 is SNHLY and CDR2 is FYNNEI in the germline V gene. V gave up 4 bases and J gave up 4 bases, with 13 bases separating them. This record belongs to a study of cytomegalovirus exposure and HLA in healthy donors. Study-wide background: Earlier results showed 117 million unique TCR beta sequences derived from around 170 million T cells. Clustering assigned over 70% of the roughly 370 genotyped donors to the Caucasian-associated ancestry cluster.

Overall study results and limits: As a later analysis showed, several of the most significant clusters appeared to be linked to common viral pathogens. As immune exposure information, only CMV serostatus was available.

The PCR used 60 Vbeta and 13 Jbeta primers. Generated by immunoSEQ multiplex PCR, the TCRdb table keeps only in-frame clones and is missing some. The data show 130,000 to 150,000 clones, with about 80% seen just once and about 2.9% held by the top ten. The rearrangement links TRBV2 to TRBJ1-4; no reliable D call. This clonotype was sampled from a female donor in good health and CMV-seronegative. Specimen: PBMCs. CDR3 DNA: TGTGCCAGCAGTGTCATCCAGGATTTTAATGAAAAACTGTTTTTT. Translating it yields CASSVIQDFNEKLFF. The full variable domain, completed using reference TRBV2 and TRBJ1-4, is EPEVTQTPSHQVTQMGQEVILRCVPISNHLYFYWYRQILGQKVEFLVSFYNNEISEKSEIFDDQFSVERPDGSNFTLKIRSTKLEDSAMYFCASSVIQDFNEKLFFGSGTQLSVL.